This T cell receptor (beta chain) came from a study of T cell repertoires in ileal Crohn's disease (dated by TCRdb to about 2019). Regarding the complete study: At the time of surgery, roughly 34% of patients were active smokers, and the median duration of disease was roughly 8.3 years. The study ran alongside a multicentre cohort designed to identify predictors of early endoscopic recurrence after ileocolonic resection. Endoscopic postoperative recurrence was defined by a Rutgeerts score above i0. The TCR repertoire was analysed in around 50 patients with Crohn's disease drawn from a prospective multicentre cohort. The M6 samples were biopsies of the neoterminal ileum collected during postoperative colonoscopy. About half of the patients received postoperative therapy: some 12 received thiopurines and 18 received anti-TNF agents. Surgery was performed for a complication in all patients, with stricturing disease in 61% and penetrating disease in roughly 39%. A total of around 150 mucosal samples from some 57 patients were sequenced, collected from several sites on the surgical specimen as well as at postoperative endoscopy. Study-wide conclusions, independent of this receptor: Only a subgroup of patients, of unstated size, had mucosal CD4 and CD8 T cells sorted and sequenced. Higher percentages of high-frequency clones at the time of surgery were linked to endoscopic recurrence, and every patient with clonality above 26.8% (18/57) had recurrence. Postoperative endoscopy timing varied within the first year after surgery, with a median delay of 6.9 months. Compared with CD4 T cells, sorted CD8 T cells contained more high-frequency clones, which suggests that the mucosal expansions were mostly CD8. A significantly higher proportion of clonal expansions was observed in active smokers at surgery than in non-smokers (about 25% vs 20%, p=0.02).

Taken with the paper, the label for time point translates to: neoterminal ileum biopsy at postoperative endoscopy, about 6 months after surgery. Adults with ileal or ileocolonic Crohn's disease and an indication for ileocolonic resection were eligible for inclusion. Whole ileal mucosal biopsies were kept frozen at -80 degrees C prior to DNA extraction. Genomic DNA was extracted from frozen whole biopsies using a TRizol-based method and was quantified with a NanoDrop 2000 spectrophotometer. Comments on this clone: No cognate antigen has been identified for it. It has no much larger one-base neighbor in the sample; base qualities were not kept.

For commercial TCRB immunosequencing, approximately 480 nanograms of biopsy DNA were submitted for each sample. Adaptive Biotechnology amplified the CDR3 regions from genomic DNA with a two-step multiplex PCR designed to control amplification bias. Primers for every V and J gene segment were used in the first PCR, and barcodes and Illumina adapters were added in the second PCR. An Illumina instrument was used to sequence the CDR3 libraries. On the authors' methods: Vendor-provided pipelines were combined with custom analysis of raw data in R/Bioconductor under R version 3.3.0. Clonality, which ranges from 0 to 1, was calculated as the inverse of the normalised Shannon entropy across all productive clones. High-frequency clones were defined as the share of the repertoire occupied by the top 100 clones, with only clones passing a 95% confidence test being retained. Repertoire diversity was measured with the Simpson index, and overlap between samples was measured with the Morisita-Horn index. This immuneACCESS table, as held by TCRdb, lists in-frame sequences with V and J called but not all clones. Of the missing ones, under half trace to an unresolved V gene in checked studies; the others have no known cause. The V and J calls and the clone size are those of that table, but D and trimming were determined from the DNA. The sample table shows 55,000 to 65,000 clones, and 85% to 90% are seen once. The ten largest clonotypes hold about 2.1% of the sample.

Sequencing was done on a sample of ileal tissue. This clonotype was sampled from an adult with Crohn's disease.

CDR3 region: CASSRDRGVYTEAFF. The bases are TGTGCCAGCAGTCGGGACAGGGGCGTCTACACTGAAGCTTTCTTT. The sequence is built from TRBV9 and TRBJ1-1; the junction holds 10 bases that match TRBD1. Counted from cysteine to phenylalanine, this CDR3 has 15 amino acids. Solely the CDR3 DNA is kept, with 45 bases framed from the first base. CDR1 and CDR2, per the germline V gene, are SGDLS and YYNGEE. Trimming takes 5 bases off V and 3 bases off J; junction bases not matched to a gene: 7.